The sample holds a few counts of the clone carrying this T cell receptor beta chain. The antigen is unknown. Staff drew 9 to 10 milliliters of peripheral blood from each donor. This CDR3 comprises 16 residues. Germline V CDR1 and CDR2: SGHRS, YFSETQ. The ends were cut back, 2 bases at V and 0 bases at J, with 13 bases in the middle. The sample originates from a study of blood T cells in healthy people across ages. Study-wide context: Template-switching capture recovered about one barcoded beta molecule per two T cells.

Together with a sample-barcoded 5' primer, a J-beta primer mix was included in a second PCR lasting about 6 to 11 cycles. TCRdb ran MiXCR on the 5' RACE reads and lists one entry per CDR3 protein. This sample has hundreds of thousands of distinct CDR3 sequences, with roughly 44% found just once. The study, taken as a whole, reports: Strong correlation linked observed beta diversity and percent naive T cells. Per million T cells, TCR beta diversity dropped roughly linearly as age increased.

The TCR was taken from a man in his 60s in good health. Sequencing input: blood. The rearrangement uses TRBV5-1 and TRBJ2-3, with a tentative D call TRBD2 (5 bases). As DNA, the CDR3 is TGCGCCAGCAGCTTAAAAGCGGTGACTAGCACAGATACGCAGTATTTT. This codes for CASSLKAVTSTDTQYF.